This T cell receptor beta chain was recovered during a study of spatial heterogeneity in lung cancer. The overall study: Counts of TCR transcripts in tumor regions correlated strongly with a T cell module score (derived from matched bulk RNA-seq). Whole-study results and caveats: Mutation tallies in tumors tracked expanded intratumoral alpha and beta TCR counts.

Documented time point: sample taken at primary tumor resection. The donors, around 72 patients with untreated early-stage non-small cell lung cancer, provided the samples. Unsorted whole RNA from tumor, nontumor lung or frozen PBMC underwent sequencing. CDR3 length equals 13 residues. The V end lost 2 bases, the J end lost 7 bases, and 12 bases lay between the germline ends. Germline V gene sequence: CDR1 MNHNS, CDR2 SASEGT. TCRdb re-called the 5' RACE reads through MiXCR, storing one row per CDR3 protein. The table lists 5,800 or so distinct CDR3 sequences, about an eighth of them singletons. This clonotype came up many times. The antigen is unknown.

This TCR came from a female donor with early-stage non-small cell lung cancer. The chain employs TRBV6-1 and TRBJ2-7, with D tentatively TRBD1 or TRBD2 (6 bases each). Sample: lung tumor tissue, taken at surgery. The CDR3 reads CASSEYRGQEQYV. For the CDR3, the DNA is TGTGCCAGCAGTGAATATCGGGGGCAAGAGCAGTACGTC.